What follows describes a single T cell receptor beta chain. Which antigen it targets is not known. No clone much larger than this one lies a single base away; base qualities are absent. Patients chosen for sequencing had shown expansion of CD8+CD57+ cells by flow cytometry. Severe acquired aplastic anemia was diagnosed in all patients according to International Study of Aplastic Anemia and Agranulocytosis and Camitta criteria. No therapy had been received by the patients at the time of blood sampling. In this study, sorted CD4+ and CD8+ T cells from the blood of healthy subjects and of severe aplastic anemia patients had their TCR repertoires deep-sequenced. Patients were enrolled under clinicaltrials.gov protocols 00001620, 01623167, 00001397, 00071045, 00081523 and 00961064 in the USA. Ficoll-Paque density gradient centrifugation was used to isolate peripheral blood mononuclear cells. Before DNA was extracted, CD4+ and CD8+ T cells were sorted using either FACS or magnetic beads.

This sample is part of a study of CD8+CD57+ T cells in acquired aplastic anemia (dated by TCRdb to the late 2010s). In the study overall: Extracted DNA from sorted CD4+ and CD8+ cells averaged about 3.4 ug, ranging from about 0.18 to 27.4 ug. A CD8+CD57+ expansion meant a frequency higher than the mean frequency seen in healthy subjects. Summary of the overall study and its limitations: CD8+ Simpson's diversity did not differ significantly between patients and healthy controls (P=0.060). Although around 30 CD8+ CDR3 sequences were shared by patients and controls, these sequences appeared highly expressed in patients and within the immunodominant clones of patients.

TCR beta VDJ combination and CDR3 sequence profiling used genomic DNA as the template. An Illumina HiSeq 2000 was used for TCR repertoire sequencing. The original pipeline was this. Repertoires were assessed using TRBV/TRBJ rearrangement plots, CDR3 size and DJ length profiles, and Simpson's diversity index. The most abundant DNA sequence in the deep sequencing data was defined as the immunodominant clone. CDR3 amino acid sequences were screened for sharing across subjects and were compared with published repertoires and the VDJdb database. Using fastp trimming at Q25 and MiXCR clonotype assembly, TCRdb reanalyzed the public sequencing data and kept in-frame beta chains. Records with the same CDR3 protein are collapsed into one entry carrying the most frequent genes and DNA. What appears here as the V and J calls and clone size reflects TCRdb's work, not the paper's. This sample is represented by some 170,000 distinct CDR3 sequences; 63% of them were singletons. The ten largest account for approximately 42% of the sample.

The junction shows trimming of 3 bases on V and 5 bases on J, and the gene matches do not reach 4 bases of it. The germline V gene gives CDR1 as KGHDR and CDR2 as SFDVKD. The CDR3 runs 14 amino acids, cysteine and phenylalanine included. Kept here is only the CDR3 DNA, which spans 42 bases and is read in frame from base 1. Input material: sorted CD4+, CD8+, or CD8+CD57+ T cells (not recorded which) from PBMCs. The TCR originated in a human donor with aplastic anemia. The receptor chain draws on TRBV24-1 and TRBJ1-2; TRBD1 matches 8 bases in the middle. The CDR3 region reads CATSDPGQAYGYTF. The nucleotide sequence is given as TGTGCCACCAGTGATCCGGGACAGGCTTATGGCTACACCTTC.